A single sample is the source of the 21 T cell receptor beta chains below, sequenced in a study of CD8+ T cells in alopecia areata. As the sequencing template, cDNA was produced by extracting RNA and reverse transcribing it. Measured with immunoSEQ multiplex PCR; TCRdb has only the in-frame clones, and not every one. The sample records some 150,000 clones, about 67% being singletons. Sequenced here: CD8+ T cells sorted from blood, sampled at week 0. The receptors were gathered from a human donor with alopecia areata.

V is TRBV2 and J is TRBJ1-1; 11 bases agree with TRBD1. The CDR3 is 14 residues long. The J segment lost 4 bases and the V segment lost 6 bases, leaving 4 bases of the junction unmatched. CDR1 and CDR2 from the germline V gene are SNHLY and FYNNEI. The CDR3 DNA sequence: TGTGCCAGCAGGGACAGGGGGCTCGGCACTGAAGCTTTCTTT. Its translation is CASRDRGLGTEAFF.

The chain is built from TRBV4-1 and TRBJ2-1; 7 bases fit TRBD1. V lost 3 bases and J lost 7; bases outside the gene matches: 3. The germline V gene encodes CDR1 MGHRA and CDR2 YSYEKL. The CDR3 is 13 amino acids. The CDR3 DNA reads as TGCGCCAGCAGCCATGACAGGGTAAATGAGCAGTTCTTC. This gives the protein CASSHDRVNEQFF.

The chain is built from TRBV6-5 and TRBJ2-7; D is possibly TRBD1 (5 bases). CDR3 length: 15 residues. V lost 5 bases and J 0 bases, leaving 14 bases between the germline ends. Germline V gene sequence: CDR1 MNHEY, CDR2 SVGAGI. For the CDR3, the DNA is TGTGCCAGCAGTGGCAGACAGACGAGCTCCTACGAGCAGTACTTC. The encoded protein is CASSGRQTSSYEQYF.

The gene calls are TRBV6-1 and TRBJ1-2; D unresolved. Germline CDR1 and CDR2: MNHNS and SASEGT. CDR3 length equals 14 residues. Trimming pared 2 bases from V and 4 bases from J, leaving 11 bases between. The DNA of the CDR3 is TGTGCCAGCAGTGAATGGGTCGGAACCTATGGCTACACCTTC. Protein sequence: CASSEWVGTYGYTF.

The chain carries TRBV5-6 and TRBJ2-2, with D uncertain. Per germline, CDR1 SGHDT and CDR2 YYEEEE. This CDR3 contains 12 residues. Deletions cut 4 bases from V and 4 bases from J, with 5 bases between. CDR3 sequence reads: CASSVGTGELFF. CDR3 DNA: TGTGCCAGCAGCGTGGGCACCGGGGAGCTGTTTTTT.

The V gene is TRBV9, the J gene TRBJ1-5, with D unclear. There are 14 residues in the CDR3. Trimming pared 0 bases from V and 5 bases from J, leaving 9 bases between. Germline V CDR1 and CDR2: SGDLS, YYNGEE. The CDR3 loop reads CASSVGWGDQPQHF. The CDR3 DNA reads TGTGCCAGCAGCGTAGGTTGGGGAGATCAGCCCCAGCATTTT.

The J gene is TRBJ2-3, the V gene TRBV6-5, with TRBD1 as a possible D gene (7 bases). Trimming removed 2 bases at V and 5 bases at J, with 11 bases between. Per the germline V gene, CDR1 is MNHEY and CDR2 is SVGAGI. There are 14 residues in the CDR3. CDR3 residues: CASSYGQEGDTQYF. CDR3 DNA sequence: TGTGCCAGCAGTTACGGACAGGAGGGAGATACGCAGTATTTT.

The V and J genes are TRBV5-1 and TRBJ2-1; TRBD2 matches 9 bases. Trimming at V came to 0 bases and at J to 3 bases, leaving 4 bases not matched to a gene. The CDR3 spans 16 residues. Germline V gene sequence: CDR1 SGHRS, CDR2 YFSETQ. In nucleotides, the CDR3 is TGCGCCAGCAGCTTGGATCCTAGCGGGGACTACAATGAGCAGTTCTTC. This codes for CASSLDPSGDYNEQFF.

V gene TRBV19 combines with J gene TRBJ2-7; D unclear. In germline, CDR1 is LNHDA, CDR2 SQIVND (reference sequence). The CDR3 consists of 15 residues. Trimming took off 8 bases at V and 0 bases at J, with 17 bases between the two ends. The CDR3 DNA follows: TGTGCCAGTCCCAGTCGGCGTGATAGCTCCTACGAGCAGTACTTC. Protein sequence: CASPSRRDSSYEQYF.

The chain employs TRBV2 and TRBJ2-1; 14 bases are a match to TRBD2. CDR1 is SNHLY, CDR2 FYNNEI, per germline. V lost 6 bases and J lost 6; bases outside the gene matches: 7. This CDR3 comprises 16 residues. In DNA form, the CDR3 reads TGTGCCAGCAGGCAGACTAGCGGGGGGGCACCCAATGAGCAGTTCTTC. Translated, it gives CASRQTSGGAPNEQFF.

The chain couples TRBV19 to TRBJ2-7; D might be TRBD1 (6 bases). V lost 1 base, J lost 6 bases, and 13 bases lay in between. The V gene's germline CDR1 is LNHDA and CDR2 SQIVND (reference sequence). The CDR3 totals 14 residues. This chain's CDR3 is CASSIGWQGGEQYF. The CDR3 DNA reads TGTGCCAGTAGTATAGGTTGGCAAGGGGGCGAGCAGTACTTC.

This clone was observed a few times. This chain connects TRBV5-1 to TRBJ1-2; 7 bases line up with TRBD1. Germline CDR1 reads SGHRS; CDR2 reads YFSETQ. This CDR3 region has 13 residues. V dropped 4 bases and J dropped 7; count of bases not matched to a gene: 7. CDR3 bases: TGCGCCAGCAGCGTCAGGGGGTATCGTGGCTACACCTTC. Translation: CASSVRGYRGYTF.

The gene calls are TRBV29-1 and TRBJ1-2, with D hard to call. Germline V CDR1 and CDR2: SQVTM, ANQGSEA. CDR3 length: 15 residues. The V gene lost 7 bases and the J gene lost 4 bases, with 22 bases spanning the gap. CDR3 bases: TGCAGCGCCAGATCAAGGGTGCCCAGGTCCTATGGCTACACCTTC. It encodes CSARSRVPRSYGYTF. The full variable domain, its missing parts supplied by reference TRBV29-1 and TRBJ1-2, is SAVISQKPSRDICQRGTSLTIQCQVDSQVTMMFWYRQQPGQSLTLIATANQGSEATYESGFVIDKFPISRPNLTFSTLTVSNMSPEDSSIYLCSARSRVPRSYGYTFGSGTRLTVV.

In this sample, this clone turned up a few times. The V call is TRBV6-6, the J call TRBJ1-2; weak D call: TRBD1 (5 bases). Germline V CDR1 and CDR2: MNHNY, SVGAGI (reference sequence). The length of the CDR3 is 14 residues. Trimming pared 4 bases from V and 4 bases from J, leaving 13 bases between. The CDR3 nucleotides read TGTGCCAGCAGTTTCCCAGGGACCGCCTATGGCTACACCTTC. Protein product: CASSFPGTAYGYTF.

The J gene is TRBJ2-7, the V gene TRBV13, with a tentative D call TRBD2 (6 bases). V was clipped by 5 bases and J by 1 base, with 21 bases between them. Germline V gives CDR1 PRHDT, CDR2 FYEKMQ (reference sequence). This CDR3 has 17 residues. The CDR3 DNA sequence: TGTGCCAGCAGCCCCCCGGTGGGCGGGGCCGGATCCTACGAGCAGTACTTC. This encodes CASSPPVGGAGSYEQYF. Looking up the rest from reference TRBV13 and TRBJ2-7 gives the full variable domain: AAGVIQSPRHLIKEKRETATLKCYPIPRHDTVYWYQQGPGQDPQFLISFYEKMQSDKGSIPDRFSAQQFSDYHSELNMSSLELGDSALYFCASSPPVGGAGSYEQYFGPGTRLTVT.

This clone has only a few counts. The genes are TRBV30 and TRBJ1-1; no clear D. V lost 0 bases and J 10 bases, leaving 15 bases between the germline ends. The V gene's germline CDR1 is GTSNPN and CDR2 SVGIG (reference sequence). The CDR3 extends over 13 amino acids. This CDR3 is CAWSVGAGGRAFF. The CDR3 DNA sequence: TGTGCCTGGAGTGTAGGCGCAGGCGGCAGAGCTTTCTTT.

V is TRBV5-1 and J is TRBJ2-1, with D uncertain. The CDR3 spans 16 residues. Per germline, CDR1 SGHRS and CDR2 YFSETQ. The germline V and J ends were trimmed by 4 bases and 5 bases, with 19 bases remaining between them. The CDR3 DNA follows: TGCGCCAGCAGCACCCGCCGGGCCACCACCGACAATGAGCAGTTCTTC. Protein: CASSTRRATTDNEQFF.

The chain is built from TRBV2 and TRBJ1-2; D not resolved. The CDR3 has 11 residues. The germline CDR1 and CDR2 sequences are SNHLY and FYNNEI. Trimming cost V 10 bases and J 5 bases, with 11 bases left between them. CDR3 in amino acids: CATPSVYGYTF. CDR3 DNA: TGTGCCACCCCGTCCGTATATGGCTACACCTTC.

This clone has more than one count but fewer than ten. V usage is TRBV11-2 and J usage is TRBJ1-2; D remains ambiguous. The CDR3 runs 15 residues. CDR1 SGHAT and CDR2 FQNNGV come from the germline V gene. Trimming left V 7 bases short and J 2 bases short, with 17 bases between. The CDR3 nucleotides are TGTGCCAGCACCTCAAAGGAAGGCACGAACTATGGCTACACCTTC. It is translated as CASTSKEGTNYGYTF.

The chain uses TRBV28 and TRBJ2-1, with D uncertain. The V gene's germline CDR1 is MDHEN and CDR2 SYDVKM. Trimming cost V 5 bases and J 4 bases, with 3 bases left between them. This CDR3 has 11 amino acids. The CDR3 reads CASSAYNEQFF. CDR3 bases: TGTGCCAGCAGTGCTTACAATGAGCAGTTCTTC. Combining the CDR3 with reference TRBV28 and TRBJ2-1 gives the whole variable domain DVKVTQSSRYLVKRTGEKVFLECVQDMDHENMFWYRQDPGLGLRLIYFSYDVKMKEKGDIPEGYSVSREKKERFSLILESASTNQTSMYLCASSAYNEQFFGPGTRLTVL.

The chain has TRBV19 and TRBJ1-1, with a weak D call TRBD1 (6 bases). There are 13 residues in the CDR3. Germline V lookup: CDR1 LNHDA, CDR2 SQIVND (reference sequence). V lost 3 bases to trimming and J lost 2 bases, with 7 bases between them. This CDR3 reads CASSMGHNTEAFF. In nucleotides, the CDR3 is TGTGCCAGTAGTATGGGACATAACACTGAAGCTTTCTTT. The complete variable domain, with remaining parts taken from reference TRBV19 and TRBJ1-1, reads DGGITQSPKYLFRKEGQNVTLSCEQNLNHDAMYWYRQDPGQGLRLIYYSQIVNDFQKGDIAEGYSVSREKKESFPLTVTSAQKNPTAFYLCASSMGHNTEAFFGQGTRLTVV.